A single sample gave rise to the 21 T cell receptor beta chains below, sequenced in a study of beta chain features in type 1 diabetes. The study reverse transcribed the entire isolated RNA, so it sequenced expressed TCRB transcripts. Sequencing used immunoSEQ multiplex PCR; TCRdb keeps in-frame clones, though not all of them. The sample carries 450,000 to 550,000 clones, roughly 30% recorded once. Sequencing was carried out using naive CD4+ T cells from blood. All receptors derive from a young man in good health.

This clone was observed a handful of times. The genes are TRBV15 and TRBJ2-7; D may be TRBD1 (6 bases). The ends were cut back, 1 base at V and 1 base at J, with 8 bases in the middle. Germline V gene sequence: CDR1 LNHNV, CDR2 YYDKDF (reference sequence). The CDR3 runs 14 residues. The DNA of the CDR3 is TGTGCCACCAGCAGAGCACAGGGATCCTACGAGCAGTACTTC. This codes for CATSRAQGSYEQYF.

CDR3 nucleotides: TGTGCCAGCAGGGATATGGTGGGGGTCGGCACTGAAGCTTTCTTT. Translated: CASRDMVGVGTEAFF. The gene calls are TRBV6-1 and TRBJ1-1, with TRBD1 as a possible D gene (5 bases). Trimming removed 6 bases from V and 4 bases from J, with 18 bases in between. Looked up from germline, CDR1 is MNHNS and CDR2 is SASEGT. CDR3 length: 15 residues.

This clone turned up a few times. This chain joins TRBV30 and TRBJ2-3; D is perhaps TRBD2 (6 bases). V lost 1 base to trimming and J lost 4 bases, with 9 bases between them. This CDR3 has 13 amino acids. Per germline, CDR1 GTSNPN and CDR2 SVGIG (reference sequence). For the CDR3, the DNA is TGTGCCTGGAGTGACGGGAGCGCAGATACGCAGTATTTT. Translation: CAWSDGSADTQYF. The variable domain in full, completed from reference TRBV30 and TRBJ2-3, reads SQTIHQWPATLVQPVGSPLSLECTVEGTSNPNLYWYRQAAGRGLQLLFYSVGIGQISSEVPQNLSASRPQDRQFILSSKKLLLSDSGFYLCAWSDGSADTQYFGPGTRLTVL.

This clone was detected only a few times. This chain connects TRBV30 to TRBJ2-3, with 7 bases that match TRBD2. CDR1 is GTSNPN, CDR2 SVGIG, per germline (reference sequence). The V gene end was trimmed by 0 bases and the J gene end by 9 bases; junction bases not matched to a gene: 12. This CDR3 contains 15 residues. CDR3 region: CAWSVTSQTGGTQYF. In DNA form, the CDR3 reads TGTGCCTGGAGTGTAACCTCCCAAACGGGAGGCACGCAGTATTTT.

V is TRBV15 and J is TRBJ2-7, with unresolved D. The CDR3 has 15 residues. Trimming took off 3 bases at V and 2 bases at J, with 14 bases between the two ends. The germline CDR1 and CDR2 sequences are LNHNV and YYDKDF (reference sequence). The CDR3 region is CATSSRAHLPYEQYF. The CDR3 DNA reads TGTGCCACCAGCAGTCGAGCGCACCTTCCCTACGAGCAGTACTTC.

The J gene is TRBJ1-1, the V gene TRBV30, with D hard to call. The CDR3 loop spans 11 amino acids. V lost 0 bases, J lost 10 bases, and 9 bases lay in between. CDR1 is GTSNPN, CDR2 SVGIG, per germline (reference sequence). CDR3 sequence reads: CAWSVVSGAFF. CDR3 bases: TGTGCCTGGAGTGTAGTGTCTGGAGCTTTCTTT.

This clone appeared a few times. This sequence joins TRBV5-4 and TRBJ2-7, with 8 bases aligning to TRBD2. Looked up from germline, CDR1 is SGHNT and CDR2 is YYREEE (reference sequence). The CDR3 has 14 residues. The ends lost 2 bases at V and 3 bases at J; junction bases unmatched: 4. CDR3 sequence: CASSFSGTDYEQYF. The CDR3 bases are TGTGCCAGCAGCTTTAGCGGGACGGACTACGAGCAGTACTTC.

Turning to this clone: A read error may account for a junction end that differs from germline. J is TRBJ2-1 and V is TRBV7-2, with D maybe TRBD1 (5 bases). The CDR3 runs 16 residues. The V gene's germline CDR1 is SGHTA and CDR2 FQGNSA. CDR3 sequence reads: CASSRMAQKGYSEQFF. In nucleotides, the CDR3 is TGTGCCAGCAGCCGGATGGCACAAAAGGGGTACAGTGAGCAGTTCTTC.

This clone has only a few counts. The chain links TRBV23-1 to TRBJ1-5; D remains unclear. TRBV23-1 is labeled an ORF, and its function is uncertain. CDR3 length: 11 residues. Trimming took off 6 bases at V and 8 bases at J, with 8 bases between the two ends. CDR3 nucleotide sequence: TGCGCCAGCAGCCCAGAGGAGCCCCAGCATTTT. Its protein is CASSPEEPQHF.

There are a few counts of this clone. The CDR3 sequence: CASSQVGTPFHF. The CDR3, as DNA: TGTGCCAGCAGCCAAGTAGGGACGCCGTTTCACTTT. The J gene is TRBJ1-6, the V gene TRBV4-2, with TRBD1 as a possible D gene (5 bases). The CDR3 contains 12 residues. Germline V CDR1 and CDR2: LGHNA, YNFKEQ. Trimming pared 1 base from V and 19 bases from J, leaving 14 bases between.

The chain links TRBV29-1 to TRBJ2-5; 7 nucleotides match TRBD1. Germline assignment: CDR1 SQVTM and CDR2 ANQGSEA. Trimming cost V 4 bases and J 4 bases; bases outside gene matches: 6. This CDR3 is built from 13 residues. The CDR3 spells CSVARGQLETQYF. In DNA, the CDR3 is TGCAGCGTTGCCCGGGGACAGCTAGAGACCCAGTACTTC. The variable domain in full, completed from reference TRBV29-1 and TRBJ2-5, reads SAVISQKPSRDICQRGTSLTIQCQVDSQVTMMFWYRQQPGQSLTLIATANQGSEATYESGFVIDKFPISRPNLTFSTLTVSNMSPEDSSIYLCSVARGQLETQYFGPGTRLLVL.

V gene TRBV7-2 combines with J gene TRBJ2-7; 11 bases are a match to TRBD2. The CDR3 covers 14 residues. In germline, CDR1 is SGHTA, CDR2 FQGNSA. V gave up 7 bases and J gave up 6 bases; unmatched junction bases: 8. DNA for the CDR3: TGTGCCAGCACCCCACTAGCGGGAGACTCCGAGCAGTACTTC. Translation: CASTPLAGDSEQYF.

The genes are TRBV5-6 and TRBJ2-7; no definite D call. Germline V gene sequence: CDR1 SGHDT, CDR2 YYEEEE. V shed 0 bases and J shed 2 bases, with 9 bases lying between them. CDR3 length equals 14 residues. The CDR3 loop reads CASSLDRETYEQYF. In DNA, the CDR3 is TGTGCCAGCAGCTTGGACAGAGAGACCTACGAGCAGTACTTC.

This chain uses TRBV10-3 with TRBJ2-3, with no clear D. Germline V gene data show CDR1 as ENHRY and CDR2 as SYGVKD. The CDR3 runs to 13 residues. Deletions cut 11 bases from V and 2 bases from J, with 14 bases between. The CDR3: CAVHPADTDTQYF. The CDR3 nucleotides are TGTGCCGTCCACCCTGCGGACACAGATACGCAGTATTTT.

V gene TRBV28 combines with J gene TRBJ2-1; the match to TRBD1 covers 7 bases. Trimming removed 6 bases from V and 12 bases from J; junction bases left unmatched: 2. The CDR3 is 10 residues long. Germline V lookup: CDR1 MDHEN, CDR2 SYDVKM. The CDR3 loop is CASRGQTQFF. As DNA, the CDR3 is TGTGCCAGCAGGGGACAGACGCAGTTCTTC. Based on the CDR3 plus reference TRBV28 and TRBJ2-1, the full variable domain is DVKVTQSSRYLVKRTGEKVFLECVQDMDHENMFWYRQDPGLGLRLIYFSYDVKMKEKGDIPEGYSVSREKKERFSLILESASTNQTSMYLCASRGQTQFFGPGTRLTVL.

This clone was recorded a few times. The chain is built from TRBV29-1 and TRBJ2-1; TRBD2 matches at 7 bases. There are 16 residues in the CDR3. Trimming at V came to 3 bases and at J to 0 bases, leaving 8 bases not matched to a gene. Germline V lookup: CDR1 SQVTM, CDR2 ANQGSEA. The CDR3 protein is CSVDGGRVGSYNEQFF. CDR3 coding DNA: TGCAGCGTTGACGGTGGGAGGGTCGGCTCCTACAATGAGCAGTTCTTC.

This clone was picked up a small number of times. The gene calls are TRBV7-2 and TRBJ2-7; 7 positions agree with TRBD1. The J segment lost 4 bases and the V segment lost 5 bases, leaving 11 bases of the junction unmatched. The CDR3 is 15 amino acids. Germline CDR1 is SGHTA and CDR2 is FQGNSA. The CDR3 region is CASSPDSGQIYEQYF. The CDR3 DNA sequence: TGTGCCAGCAGCCCTGATTCGGGACAGATTTACGAGCAGTACTTC.

V gene TRBV4-3 combines with J gene TRBJ2-1, with 12 bases fitting TRBD2. The CDR3 sequence is 16 residues long. Germline V CDR1 and CDR2: LGHNA, YSLEER. With V trimmed by 2 bases and J by 2 bases, 1 base remained unmatched. DNA for the CDR3: TGCGCCAGCAGCCAAAGGACTAGCGGGACCTACAATGAGCAGTTCTTC. Its protein product is CASSQRTSGTYNEQFF.

The chain combines TRBV25-1 with TRBJ2-1, with D tentatively TRBD2 (5 bases). Trimming shortened V by 8 bases and J by 0 bases, and 5 bases separated the two germline ends. Per the germline V gene, CDR1 is MGHDK and CDR2 is SYGVNS. This CDR3 has 12 amino acids. The CDR3 nucleotides are TGTGCCAGCCGGGGCTCCTACAATGAGCAGTTCTTC. Translated, it gives CASRGSYNEQFF.

This clone appeared once. The same CDR3 arises from other DNA sequences in this sample as well. This chain links TRBV5-1 with TRBJ2-3; no firm D call. V dropped 1 base and J dropped 1 base, with 4 bases sitting between them. The CDR3 is 13 residues long. Germline CDR1 SGHRS, CDR2 YFSETQ. The CDR3 DNA reads as TGCGCCAGCAGCTTGCTTGGCACAGATACGCAGTATTTT. It specifies CASSLLGTDTQYF.

This sequence joins TRBV27 and TRBJ2-6, with 14 bases fitting TRBD2. The trim removed 5 bases at V and 1 base at J, leaving 7 bases unmatched. This CDR3 spans 19 amino acids. Per the germline V gene, CDR1 is MNHEY and CDR2 is SMNVEV (reference sequence). CDR3 residues: CASSPPTSGRGSGANVLTF. DNA of the CDR3: TGTGCCAGCAGTCCTCCGACTAGCGGGAGGGGATCTGGGGCCAACGTCCTGACTTTC.